The 22 T cell receptor beta chains reported below all come from one sample, sequenced in a study of response to subunit inactivated influenza vaccine. From the RT-PCR reads, TCRdb called clonotypes with MiXCR, one entry per CDR3 protein. The table includes about 620,000 distinct CDR3 sequences, approximately 12% detected once. Sequenced material: PBMCs from blood, taken on the day of vaccination. These receptors were taken from a man aged 50 to 59 who received an inactivated influenza vaccine.

The V gene is TRBV7-8, the J gene TRBJ2-2; 15 bases match TRBD2. J lost 5 bases, V lost 3 bases, and 1 base had no gene match. The germline V gene has CDR1 SGHVS and CDR2 FQNEAQ. CDR3 length equals 16 residues. As DNA, the CDR3 is TGTGCCAGCAGCTTCGGGACTAGCGGGAGGACCGGGGAGCTGTTTTTT. Translating it yields CASSFGTSGRTGELFF.

This clonotype was picked up a small number of times. V is TRBV7-8 and J is TRBJ2-5, with D tentatively TRBD1 or TRBD2 (6 bases each). Germline CDR1 reads SGHVS; CDR2 reads FQNEAQ. Trimming removed 5 bases at V and 10 bases at J, with 17 bases between. There are 13 residues in the CDR3. CDR3 sequence: CASSLDMRGDQYF. In nucleotides, the CDR3 is TGTGCCAGCAGCCTCGATATGAGGGGGGACCAGTACTTC.

The rearrangement joins TRBV7-9 to TRBJ2-5; D ambiguous. V was trimmed by 2 bases and J by 3 bases, leaving 7 bases between them. From germline, CDR1 is SEHNR and CDR2 FQNEAQ (reference sequence). CDR3 length equals 13 residues. In nucleotides, the CDR3 is TGTGCCAGCAGCTTACGAGAGAAAGAGACCCAGTACTTC. The encoded protein is CASSLREKETQYF.

This clonotype came up a few times. The rearrangement uses TRBV12-3 or TRBV12-4 and TRBJ1-5, with TRBD1 matching 10 bases. CDR3 length: 16 amino acids. Germline trimming cut 5 bases from V and 9 bases from J; bases unmatched to any gene: 13. DNA of the CDR3: TGTGCCAGCAGTCCGAGGACAGGGGGGTCCGATCGGCCCCAGCATTTT. It yields the protein CASSPRTGGSDRPQHF.

This clonotype appeared many times. J is TRBJ2-1 and V is TRBV12-3 or TRBV12-4; D possibly corresponds to TRBD1 (5 bases). The CDR3 totals 14 residues. With 3 bases removed from V and 4 bases from J, the gap between germline ends came to 10 bases. CDR3 DNA sequence: TGTGCCAGCAGTTTCTTGACAGAATACAATGAGCAGTTCTTC. Encoded protein: CASSFLTEYNEQFF.

The CDR3 loop reads CSVEGPGVLVSQETQYF. The DNA of the CDR3 is TGCAGCGTTGAAGGACCTGGGGTCCTGGTGTCCCAAGAGACCCAGTACTTC. The chain recombines TRBV29-1 with TRBJ2-5; D is undetermined. This CDR3 comprises 17 residues. V was pared by 1 base and J by 1 base, with 19 bases between. Germline V lookup: CDR1 SQVTM, CDR2 ANQGSEA.

This clonotype was found a few times. The genes are TRBV19 and TRBJ2-7; no firm D call. Trimming took 5 bases from V and 0 from J, leaving 23 bases between them. The CDR3 length is 18 residues. Germline CDR1 LNHDA, CDR2 SQIVND (reference sequence). This CDR3 reads CASSSGYFGRQSSYEQYF. CDR3 coding DNA: TGTGCCAGTAGTTCCGGATATTTTGGACGCCAGAGCTCCTACGAGCAGTACTTC. The full variable domain, completed using reference TRBV19 and TRBJ2-7, is DGGITQSPKYLFRKEGQNVTLSCEQNLNHDAMYWYRQDPGQGLRLIYYSQIVNDFQKGDIAEGYSVSREKKESFPLTVTSAQKNPTAFYLCASSSGYFGRQSSYEQYFGPGTRLTVT.

This clonotype was counted ten times or more. The chain combines TRBV28 with TRBJ2-3, with D possibly being TRBD2 (5 bases). Looked up from germline, CDR1 is MDHEN and CDR2 is SYDVKM. V lost 2 bases, J lost 0 bases, and 9 bases lay in between. The CDR3 contains 15 residues. The CDR3 is CASSLPGSSTDTQYF. The CDR3 nucleotides are TGTGCCAGCAGTTTACCGGGATCTAGCACAGATACGCAGTATTTT.

The chain combines TRBV28 with TRBJ1-1, with no clear D. CDR1 MDHEN and CDR2 SYDVKM come from the germline V gene. V lost 5 bases to trimming and J lost 0 bases, with 10 bases between them. The CDR3 contains 14 residues. The CDR3 protein is CASSLSGLNTEAFF. The CDR3 DNA follows: TGTGCCAGCAGTCTCTCCGGGTTGAACACTGAAGCTTTCTTT.

The chain combines TRBV12-3 or TRBV12-4 with TRBJ1-5; D remains ambiguous. The V end was cut by 6 bases, the J end by 6 bases, with 15 bases between. This CDR3 is built from 14 residues. Written as DNA, the CDR3 is TGTGCCAGCAGAACCGACCCGGGCGGTCAGCCCCAGCATTTT. Encoded protein: CASRTDPGGQPQHF.

With regard to this clonotype: An end of the junction does not agree with germline; a read error may underlie this. The chain recombines TRBV7-9 with TRBJ2-3; 8 positions match TRBD1. The germline gives CDR1 SEHNR, CDR2 FQNEAQ (reference sequence). The CDR3 is 14 amino acids. This CDR3 is CASSFSRGTGTQYF. The CDR3, as DNA: TGTGCCAGCAGCTTTTCCAGGGGGACAGGTACGCAGTATTTT. Combining the CDR3 with reference TRBV7-9 and TRBJ2-3 gives the whole variable domain DTGVSQNPRHKITKRGQNVTFRCDPISEHNRLYWYRQTLGQGPEFLTYFQNEAQLEKSRLLSDRFSAERPKGSFSTLEIQRTEQGDSAMYLCASSFSRGTGTQYFGPGTRLTVL.

This clonotype was recorded at least ten times. The V gene is TRBV3-1, the J gene TRBJ1-5; 9 bases align to TRBD1. CDR3 length equals 15 residues. The V gene end was trimmed by 5 bases and the J gene end by 3 bases; junction bases not matched to a gene: 5. Germline CDR1 LGHDT, CDR2 YNNKEL (reference sequence). The DNA for the CDR3 is TGTGCCAGCAGCTCCGGGACAGGGTACAATCAGCCCCAGCATTTT. Translating it yields CASSSGTGYNQPQHF.

This clonotype occurred a few times. V usage is TRBV10-3 and J usage is TRBJ2-7; no reliable D call. Germline V gene data show CDR1 as ENHRY and CDR2 as SYGVKD. This CDR3 region has 12 residues. V was cut by 9 bases and J by 6 bases, with 15 bases left in between. CDR3 DNA sequence: TGTGCCATGCAGGATTATGCTGGCGAGCAGTACTTC. Translated: CAMQDYAGEQYF.

The chain employs TRBV20-1 and TRBJ1-2, with 9 bases lining up with TRBD1. This CDR3 region has 15 residues. CDR1 and CDR2 from the germline V gene are DFQATT and SNEGSKA (reference sequence). V shed 1 base and J 0 bases; nucleotides not matched to a gene: 3. The CDR3 bases are TGCAGTGCTAGAGTACGACAGGGGGCTAACTATGGCTACACCTTC. As protein: CSARVRQGANYGYTF.

This chain uses TRBV3-1 with TRBJ2-3; a possible D gene is TRBD1 (6 bases). Deletions cut 4 bases from V and 2 bases from J, with 13 bases between. The CDR3 runs 15 residues. Per the germline V gene, CDR1 is LGHDT and CDR2 is YNNKEL (reference sequence). CDR3 sequence: CASSRRDTLTDTQYF. The DNA of the CDR3 is TGTGCCAGCAGCCGCCGGGACACTCTCACAGATACGCAGTATTTT.

This clonotype was counted a few times. The rearrangement joins TRBV5-1 to TRBJ2-3; D gene uncertain. The CDR3 covers 14 residues. With 2 bases removed from V and 5 bases from J, the gap between germline ends came to 12 bases. Per the germline V gene, CDR1 is SGHRS and CDR2 is YFSETQ. In DNA form, the CDR3 reads TGCGCCAGCAGCTTCCCCTCATCGGAAGATACGCAGTATTTT. Translation gives CASSFPSSEDTQYF.

The chain couples TRBV5-6 to TRBJ2-7; TRBD1 is a possible D gene (5 bases). The CDR3 has 14 residues. The V gene's germline CDR1 is SGHDT and CDR2 YYEEEE. V lost 1 base and J lost 3, with 11 bases in between. DNA for the CDR3: TGTGCCAGCAGCTTGCAGGACACAGGCTACGAGCAGTACTTC. Protein product: CASSLQDTGYEQYF.

Only a few counts were recorded for this clonotype. V and J are TRBV3-1 and TRBJ2-7; no clear D. The V end was cut by 1 base, the J end by 4 bases, with 17 bases between. Germline loops: CDR1 LGHDT, CDR2 YNNKEL (reference sequence). CDR3 length: 16 amino acids. For the CDR3, the DNA is TGTGCCAGCAGCCAAGGGATTTCCGGGTTGGATTACGAGCAGTACTTC. Protein sequence: CASSQGISGLDYEQYF.

This sequence joins TRBV27 and TRBJ2-1; D may be TRBD1 (6 bases). Germline CDR1 reads MNHEY; CDR2 reads SMNVEV (reference sequence). Trimming shortened V by 3 bases and J by 5 bases, and 8 bases separated the two germline ends. This CDR3 has 13 residues. Here the CDR3 reads CASSLGHHNEQFF. The DNA of the CDR3 is TGTGCCAGCAGTTTGGGACATCACAATGAGCAGTTCTTC.

V and J are TRBV12-3 or TRBV12-4 and TRBJ2-1; D not resolved. Trimming left V 1 base short and J 9 bases short, with 7 bases between. The CDR3 totals 12 residues. The CDR3 DNA sequence: TGTGCCAGCAGTTTAGGAGGCGCTGAGCAGTTCTTC. It encodes CASSLGGAEQFF.

This clonotype was counted only a few times. The chain recombines TRBV28 with TRBJ2-1; D may be TRBD1 (5 bases). CDR3 length equals 16 residues. CDR1 and CDR2 (germline): MDHEN, SYDVKM. With 0 bases removed from V and 1 base from J, the gap between germline ends came to 10 bases. This CDR3 reads CASSLWDTPSYNEQFF. The CDR3 bases are TGTGCCAGCAGTTTATGGGACACCCCTTCCTACAATGAGCAGTTCTTC.

The chain employs TRBV4-1 and TRBJ2-1, with D possibly matching TRBD1 (7 bases). Trimming removed 2 bases at V and 7 bases at J, with 12 bases between. The CDR3 is 14 residues long. Germline assignment: CDR1 MGHRA and CDR2 YSYEKL. The CDR3 coding sequence is TGCGCCAGCAGCCAAACTCAGGGGGGTAATGAGCAGTTCTTC. It translates to CASSQTQGGNEQFF.